Sequencing of this T cell receptor (beta chain) was carried out in a study of early T cells in non-severe SARS-CoV-2 infection. Regarding the study as a whole: VDJdb matches were skewed toward anti-spike CD8 T cell responses.

This clonotype was detected only a few times. As yet, its antigen is unknown. cDNA molecules, individually, were tagged with unique molecular identifiers. Via MiXCR, TCRdb re-called the 5' RACE reads, giving one row per CDR3 protein. The sample consists of 84,000 or so distinct CDR3 sequences, around 14% of them appearing once. The clonotype was recovered from an adult who was a healthcare worker with PCR-confirmed SARS-CoV-2 infection or an uninfected control (not recorded which). The specimen sequenced was whole blood.

The CDR3 region has the DNA TGTGCCAGCAACAACGGGGCAACTAATGAAAAACTGTTTTTT. It encodes CASNNGATNEKLFF. The J gene is TRBJ1-4, the V gene TRBV6-5; D gene unclear. Germline V gene sequence: CDR1 MNHEY, CDR2 SVGAGI. The V end was cut by 7 bases, the J end by 0 bases, with 9 bases between. The CDR3 loop spans 14 amino acids.